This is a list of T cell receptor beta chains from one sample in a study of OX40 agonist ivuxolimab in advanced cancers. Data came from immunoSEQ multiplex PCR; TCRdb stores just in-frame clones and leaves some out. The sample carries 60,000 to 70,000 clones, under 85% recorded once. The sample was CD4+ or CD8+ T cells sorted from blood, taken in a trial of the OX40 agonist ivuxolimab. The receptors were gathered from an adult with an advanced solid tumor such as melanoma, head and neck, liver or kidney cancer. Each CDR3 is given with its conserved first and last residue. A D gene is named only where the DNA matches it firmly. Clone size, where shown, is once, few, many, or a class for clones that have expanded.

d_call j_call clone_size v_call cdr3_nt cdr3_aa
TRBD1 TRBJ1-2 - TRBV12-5 TGTGCTAGTGGTTCCGAGGACAGGGACTATGGCTACACCTTC CASGSEDRDYGYTF
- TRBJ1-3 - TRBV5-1 TGCGCCAGCAGCTTGTACTCAAGAGGACAGAGCTCTGGAAACACCATATATTTT CASSLYSRGQSSGNTIYF
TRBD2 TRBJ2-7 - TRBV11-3 TGTGCCAGCAGCTCCCTGCTAGGCGGGAGGGTTCCCTACGAGCAGTACTTC CASSSLLGGRVPYEQYF
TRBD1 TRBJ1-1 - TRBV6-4 TGTGCCAGCAGCGGCGGACAGGCGACTCGGACCCGGAACACTGAAGCTTTCTTT CASSGGQATRTRNTEAFF
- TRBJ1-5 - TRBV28 TGTGCCAGCAGGCTAACCGGGACCCTGGGGAATCAGCCCCAGCATTTT CASRLTGTLGNQPQHF
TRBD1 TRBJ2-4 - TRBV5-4 TGTGCCAGCAGCTTGGGGACAGGGGCCATTCAGTACTTC CASSLGTGAIQYF
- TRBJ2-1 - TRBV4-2 TGTGCCAGCAGCCTCCTCGGTGGGGGGATTAACAATGAGCAGTTCTTC CASSLLGGGINNEQFF
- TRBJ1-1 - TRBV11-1 TGTGCCAGCAGCTTAGAAGGAGGGGGCACTGAAGCTTTCTTT CASSLEGGGTEAFF
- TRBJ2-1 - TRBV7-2 TGTGCCAGCAGCTTAGACTACAATGAGCAGTTCTTC CASSLDYNEQFF
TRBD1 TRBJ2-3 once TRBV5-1 TGCGCCAGCAGCCCGGACAGGGGAAGGCCGCGTGACACAGATACGCAGTATTTT CASSPDRGRPRDTDTQYF
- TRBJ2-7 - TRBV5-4 TGTGCCAGCAGCATGGACACAAACTACGAGCAGTACTTC CASSMDTNYEQYF
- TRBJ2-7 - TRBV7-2 TGTGCCAGCAGCTTACAAACTGCAATGACCTACGAGCAGTACTTC CASSLQTAMTYEQYF
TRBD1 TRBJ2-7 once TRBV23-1 TGCGCCAGCAGCTACAGGGGTTTTTACGAGCAGTACTTC CASSYRGFYEQYF
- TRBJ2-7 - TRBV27 TGTGCCAGCGGTAATTACCTTCTCCTGGGAGATGGGAACGAGCAGTACTTC CASGNYLLLGDGNEQYF
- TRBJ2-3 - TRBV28 TGTGCCAGCAGTTTATCGGCAGGGCATCCCTCTAGCACAGATACGCAGTATTTT CASSLSAGHPSSTDTQYF
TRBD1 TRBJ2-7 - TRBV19 TGTGCCAGTAGTGGACAACCGGGACAGGCTTACGAGCAGTACTTC CASSGQPGQAYEQYF
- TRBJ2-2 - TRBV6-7 TGTGCCAGAGTGGAAGGGGCCGATCGATACGGGGAGCTGTTTTTT CARVEGADRYGELFF
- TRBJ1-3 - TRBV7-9 TGTGCCAGCAGCTTCCAGGTCCGCTCTGGAAACACCATATATTTT CASSFQVRSGNTIYF
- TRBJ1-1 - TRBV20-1 TGCAGTGCTAGTGGTAGGGCTGAAGCTTTCTTT CSASGRAEAFF
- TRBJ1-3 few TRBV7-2 TGTGCCAGCAGCTTAGTAGGGGCGCCTGGAAACACCATATATTTT CASSLVGAPGNTIYF
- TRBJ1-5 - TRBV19 TGTGCCAGTAGTATCCTCCATAGACAGCCCCAGCATTTT CASSILHRQPQHF
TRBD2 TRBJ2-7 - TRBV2 TGTGCCAGGCGGTTAGCGGGAGGGCCGTTTGAGCAGTACTTC CARRLAGGPFEQYF
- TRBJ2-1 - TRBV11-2 TGTGCCAGCAGCTCCCTACTCGATTACGAGGGGCAGTTCTTC CASSSLLDYEGQFF
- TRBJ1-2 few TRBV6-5 TGTGCCAGCAGTGGGTATGGCTACACCTTC CASSGYGYTF